This T cell receptor (beta chain) was documented in a study of cytomegalovirus exposure and HLA in healthy donors (dated by TCRdb to the late 2010s). With regard to the full study: An earlier analysis of some 600 of the donors reported 276 Gb of sequence data and some 110 million unique TCR beta sequences obtained from 150 million to 200 million T cells. Because of strong linkage in the cohort, 4 to 6 DR-DQ haplotypes were treated as single units for association and clustering. Across some 400 genotyped donors of the cohort, an average of approximately 200,000 unique TCR beta nucleotide sequences per donor were sequenced, and around 20% of those sequences were non-productive. Using immunosequencing, the study profiled T cell repertoires from fewer than 850 subjects and related those repertoires to cytomegalovirus serostatus. Rather than using new phenotypic data, the later analysis identified candidate immune exposures from TCR beta sequences and from how often those sequences occurred across donors. The number of typed donors differed by locus: roughly 629-640 for A, B, C, DRB1 and DQB1; 522 for DQA1; 600 to 610 for DPA1; and roughly 470 for DPB1. In a later genetic analysis, genome-wide SNP genotypes for about 55% of the roughly 700 donors were used, and that subset was treated as a discovery cohort. HLA typing included class I and class II loci at four-digit resolution. In addition to the first cohort of hundreds of subjects, a separate validation cohort of approximately 130 different subjects was used. Donor age, sex, ethnicity and CMV serostatus were compiled alongside the repertoire data. Roughly 300 gigabases of sequencing data and approximately 84 million unique TCR sequences were included in an early release covering 550 to 650 HLA-typed donors. To study patterns of TCR occurrence, a later analysis re-analyzed previously published TCR beta repertoires from 650 to 750 donors and added high-resolution HLA genotyping. All discovery cohort repertoires had been generated on a single sequencing platform. The study was designed to test whether signatures of past pathogen exposure could be identified by cataloging public T cell receptors. To predict cytomegalovirus infection status, the study combined high-throughput TCR immunosequencing, statistical association of individual TCRs with disease status, and machine learning. Of the roughly 410 genotyped donors, approximately 81% were placed in the genetic ancestry cluster associated with self-reported Caucasian donors. To decide whether each TCR beta V gene segment behaved as functional or pseudogenic, an earlier analysis of 587 of the donors relied on high-throughput TCR beta sequencing. The full study reports these points: Presence/absence analyses assumed roughly uniform sequencing depth across donors, an assumption that may not hold. In this cohort, only TCR beta chains were sequenced, and detectable features were limited by the absence of alpha or paired-chain data. In a later analysis, several top co-occurrence clusters were reported to appear linked to parvovirus B19, influenza, CMV and Epstein-Barr virus. When HLA alleles, especially DR and DQ, strongly co-occurred, attributing TCR associations to individual alleles was difficult. It was suggested by the authors that the approach could potentially be generalized to other disease states and immunological phenotypes. In the study, about 150 TCR beta chains were listed as associated with cytomegalovirus. For the cohort, immune exposure information was limited to CMV serostatus. According to a later genetic analysis, donors in an Asian-associated ancestry cluster had fewer N-insertions in productive TCRs than the approximately 700-donor mean. HLA typing was unavailable for some donors at each locus, so association tests used only the typed subset. Cytomegalovirus status was reported to be diagnosed by the classifier with high specificity and sensitivity in both the original and validation cohorts. Most TCR sequences were observed very rarely across donors, whereas some public TCRs were present in many individuals. A cluster of highly shared sequence variants was judged likely to represent a technical artifact of the sequencing pipeline. Linkage disequilibrium might explain the correlated functional status among segregating V segments, but an unknown experimental factor could not be excluded. Because counts were too low, approximately 15 rarely observed V segments, including chromosome 9 orphons, were excluded from the earlier analysis of about 500 of the donors. In a later analysis, HLA-associated TCR beta chains were found to be more clonally expanded and to have lower generation probabilities than equally common non-associated chains. A further reported finding was that TCR beta sequences accurately predicted the HLA-A and HLA-B alleles for most subjects in the first cohort. In a later analysis, 16,951 TCR beta sequences were associated with specific HLA alleles at a false discovery rate of 0.05. A few of the identified cytomegalovirus-associated TCR beta chains were confirmed in vitro to be specific for cytomegalovirus antigens. A later genetic analysis associated a missense DCLRE1C variant with V-gene and J-gene trimming of TCR beta chains, and an independent cohort replicated the association. In an earlier analysis of fewer than 700 of the donors, most TCR beta V segments appeared in productive rearrangements about 87% or about 30% of the time, broadly matching IMGT annotations. A later analysis found that TCR association rates varied across HLA loci, with DRB1 alleles showing the most associated TCRs and HLA-C alleles the fewest. According to a later analysis, most CMV-associated TCR beta chains appeared to be HLA-restricted, and the HLA associations seemed to be driven largely by CMV exposure.

The cohort consisted of approximately 670 healthy bone marrow donors. Cohort members were all nominally healthy when sampled, although unrecorded immune exposures were likely present. The donor was CMV seropositive and was included in the group of 270 or so seropositive cohort members. Every donor gave a peripheral blood sample, and the peripheral blood mononuclear cells from that sample were used for TCR beta sequencing. The Qiagen DNeasy Blood Extraction Kit was used to extract genomic DNA from the blood cell samples. The protocol used for the library was the immunoSEQ multiplex PCR assay. For the multiplex PCR, a mixture combining 60 forward primers for TCR Vbeta segments and 13 reverse primers for TCR Jbeta segments was used. Amplification of the CDR3 region of rearranged TCR beta genes was performed with a multiplex PCR assay on genomic DNA. The amplified TCR beta libraries were sequenced on the Illumina HiSeq System as 87-base-pair reads. The published analysis was carried out like this. In a later analysis, tens of millions of unique TCR beta chains were counted across the 500 to 700 repertoires, and roughly 10 million of these chains were shared by at least two donors. A nearest-neighbor algorithm error-corrected the raw reads and collapsed the reads into unique sequences, merging closely related sequences to remove PCR and sequencing errors. V, D and J gene segments were assigned by aligning CDR3 sequences to IMGT reference sequences. Each retained sequence needed at least a six-nucleotide match to both a V gene segment and a J gene segment. A rearrangement counted as productive if the CDR3 had no stop codons and remained in frame with V and J, and every other rearrangement counted as non-productive. Following IMGT convention, CDR3 was defined as the stretch from the second conserved V-encoded cysteine to the conserved J-encoded phenylalanine. The earlier analysis of 500 to 650 of the donors excluded any sequence lacking an unambiguous match to a single V gene segment. In an earlier analysis of approximately 500 of the donors, a V segment was called functional when productive rearrangements were above 56.7%, and segregating when the standard deviation between donors exceeded 5%. To diagnose cytomegalovirus status from the catalog of TCR beta chain sequences, a statistical classification framework was built. In a later analysis, TCR nucleotide sequences were compared against IMGT/GENE-DB human TR gene sequences so that V and J genes could be assigned. The TCRdist pipeline was used in a later analysis to assign CDR3 sequences and most-parsimonious VDJ recombination scenarios. A later analysis defined each TCR beta chain by its CDR3 amino acid sequence plus V-gene family, and excluded reads lacking a unique V-gene family. To address suspected cross-contamination and a sequencing artifact, a later analysis removed a few hundred highly shared, low-generation-probability nucleotide sequences. A later analysis calculated a clonal expansion index for each public chain from normalized within-repertoire ranks of inferred template counts. A later analysis computed generation probabilities with a VDJ recombination model fitted to out-of-frame rearrangements, and checked the results against IGoR. A later analysis scored TCR-TCR, TCR-HLA and TCR-CMV co-occurrence with hypergeometric tests, applying a repertoire-size bias correction to TCR pairs. A later analysis estimated false discovery rates by permuting HLA or CMV assignments 20 times. A later analysis grouped co-occurring TCRs with DBSCAN, adding TCRdist sequence similarity when clustering within HLA-allele-positive subsets. Co-occurrence clustering excluded repertoires with fewer than 30,000 or more than 120,000 public chains, plus five with anomalous nucleotide sharing. As stored in TCRdb, this immuneACCESS dataset retains in-frame rearrangements with V and J assigned. A fraction of the clones does not appear; measured against another copy, unresolved V genes explain less than half of the discrepancy, and the remainder lacks a known reason. V and J calls plus clone size are reproduced from that table; the DNA served to infer D and trimming. The sample data list approximately 56,000 clones, and about 71% of these were observed just once. The biggest ten clones account for 20% to 25% of the sample.

As for this clone: Its antigen is still unknown. Base quality data are lacking; no much larger clone is found one base away.

Material: PBMCs. This TCR derives from a woman aged 45-60 years in good health and CMV-seropositive.

In nucleotide form, the sequence is TGTGCCAGCGGACTAAGCTCCTACAATGAGCAGTTCTTC. This codes for CASGLSSYNEQFF. This chain joins TRBV28 to TRBJ2-1; the D gene is perhaps TRBD2, on 6 matching bases. Spanning cysteine to phenylalanine, the CDR3 consists of 13 amino acids. Only the CDR3 region is kept as DNA, spanning 39 bases read in frame from base 1. Looking up the germline V gene yields CDR1 MDHEN and CDR2 SYDVKM. V was cut back by 8 bases and J by 0 bases, leaving a gap of 8 bases between them.